The present T cell receptor beta chain was sequenced within a study of blood T cell repertoires in COVID-19. Study details: Samples representing acute and convalescent COVID-19 were sourced from the United States, Italy and Spain.

V was shortened by 0 bases and J by 2 bases, with 12 bases between the two germline ends. The CDR3 has 15 residues. The germline CDR1 and CDR2 sequences are SGHDT and YYEEEE. Original processing methods: For nucleated cells, counts were estimated from reference gene primer amplification. Libraries were prepared by immunoSEQ multiplex PCR; TCRdb keeps only in-frame clonotypes and omits some of them. Clone size and the V and J calls come from that table; the DNA yielded D and trimming. The sample has some 48,000 clones; around 86% are singletons. Specimen: peripheral blood. This sequence originates from an elderly woman with acute or convalescent COVID-19. The chain is built from TRBV5-6 and TRBJ2-7; no firm D call. The CDR3 nucleotides are TGTGCCAGCAGCTTGGACGGGTCCTTTACCTACGAGCAGTACTTC. Protein sequence: CASSLDGSFTYEQYF.